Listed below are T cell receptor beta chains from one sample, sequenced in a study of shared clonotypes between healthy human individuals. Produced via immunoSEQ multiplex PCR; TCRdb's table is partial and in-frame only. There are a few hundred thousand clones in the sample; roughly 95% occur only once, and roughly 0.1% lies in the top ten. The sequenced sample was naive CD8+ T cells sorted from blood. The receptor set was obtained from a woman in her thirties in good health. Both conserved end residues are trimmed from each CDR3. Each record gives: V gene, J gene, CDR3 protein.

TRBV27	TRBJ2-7	ASSLSSGIYEQY
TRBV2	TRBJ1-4	ASTVGGREKLF
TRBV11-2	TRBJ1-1	ASSLEDTEAF
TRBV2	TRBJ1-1	ASSERGMTEAF
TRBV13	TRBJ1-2	ASSLGQGIQYGYT
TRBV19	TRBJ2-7	ASSLTGGYEQY
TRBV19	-	ASSPSLLRGKQETQY
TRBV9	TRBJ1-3	ASSVGGGNTIY
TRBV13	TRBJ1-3	ASSLGFSSGNTIY
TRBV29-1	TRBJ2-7	SVATSGRAVGEQY
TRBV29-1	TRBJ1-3	SVEDLEGEDTIY
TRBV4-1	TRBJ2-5	ASSGTTQETQY
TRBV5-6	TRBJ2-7	ASSDLSSYEQY
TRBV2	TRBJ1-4	ASSPTTGVGEKLF
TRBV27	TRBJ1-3	ASSLSGTGNTIY
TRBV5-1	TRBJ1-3	ASSPVGTAGNTIY
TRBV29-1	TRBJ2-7	SAHGDAGSYEQY
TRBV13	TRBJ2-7	ASSFYESSYEQY
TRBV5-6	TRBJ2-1	ASSFGGNEQF
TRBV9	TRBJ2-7	ASSATTSYEQY
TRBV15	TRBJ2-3	ATSRWEGGTDTQY
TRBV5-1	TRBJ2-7	ASKGGDDEQY
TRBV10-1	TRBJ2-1	ASSERSYNEQF
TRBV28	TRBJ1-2	ASRLEQGAYYGYT
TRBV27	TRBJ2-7	ASSHGRRPTYEQY
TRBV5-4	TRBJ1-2	ASSYDRNGGYGYT
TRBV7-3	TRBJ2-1	ASSLGLGMVNEQF
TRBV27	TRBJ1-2	ASSFWGHGYT
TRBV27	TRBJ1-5	ASRKTGGSGNQPQH
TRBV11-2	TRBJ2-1	ASSPPLGSGPEYEQF
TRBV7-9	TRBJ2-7	ASSWGQGDEQY
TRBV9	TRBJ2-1	ASSAKDGYNEQF
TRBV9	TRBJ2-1	ASSEIAGGDNEQF
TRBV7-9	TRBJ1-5	ASTTGAQPQH
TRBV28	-	ASSSSIYEQY
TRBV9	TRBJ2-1	ASSVGANHEQF
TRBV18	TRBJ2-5	ASSPPVEWETQY
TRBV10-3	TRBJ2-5	ATPQGQLGAWTQY
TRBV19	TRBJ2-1	ASSTSGAVNEQF